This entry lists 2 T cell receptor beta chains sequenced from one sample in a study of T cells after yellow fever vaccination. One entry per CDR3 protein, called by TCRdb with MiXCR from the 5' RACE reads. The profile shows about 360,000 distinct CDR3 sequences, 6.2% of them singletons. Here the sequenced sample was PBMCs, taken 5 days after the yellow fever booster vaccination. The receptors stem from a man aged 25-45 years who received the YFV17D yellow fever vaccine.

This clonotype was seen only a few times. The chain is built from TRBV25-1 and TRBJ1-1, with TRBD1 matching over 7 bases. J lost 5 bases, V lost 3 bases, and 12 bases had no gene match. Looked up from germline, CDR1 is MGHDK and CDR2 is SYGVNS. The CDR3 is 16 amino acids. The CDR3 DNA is TGTGCCAGCAGTGACCCGTGGACAGGCCCGGGGACTGAAGCTTTCTTT. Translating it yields CASSDPWTGPGTEAFF.

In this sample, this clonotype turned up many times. In DNA, the CDR3 is TGCGCCAGCAATCCCAGCGGGAGTTCAGATACGCAGTATTTT. It is translated as CASNPSGSSDTQYF. V usage is TRBV5-1 and J usage is TRBJ2-3; 8 positions match TRBD2. The germline gives CDR1 SGHRS, CDR2 YFSETQ. The CDR3 runs to 14 residues. The J segment lost 4 bases and the V segment lost 6 bases, leaving 7 bases of the junction unmatched.